The following is a T cell receptor beta chain sequence with its context. The sample comes from a study of blood T cells in healthy people across ages. Each donor's blood draw was ten milliliters of peripheral blood. For the second PCR, which ran for about 7 to 11 cycles, a sample-barcoded 5' primer and a J-beta primer mix were used. MiXCR was run by TCRdb on the 5' RACE reads, yielding one entry per CDR3 protein. The table records hundreds of thousands of distinct CDR3 sequences, 58% of them present only once. The sequenced material came from blood. The receptor's source is a man aged 25 to 40 in good health.

As DNA, the CDR3 is TGCAGTGCTAGAGACGGGAGAAATTCACCCCTCCACTTT. This translates into CSARDGRNSPLHF. This chain uses TRBV20-1 with TRBJ1-6; D gene ambiguous. Germline V gene data show CDR1 as DFQATT and CDR2 as SNEGSKA (reference sequence). The length of the CDR3 is 13 residues. The V and J ends lost 0 bases and 7 bases respectively, with 7 bases between them.